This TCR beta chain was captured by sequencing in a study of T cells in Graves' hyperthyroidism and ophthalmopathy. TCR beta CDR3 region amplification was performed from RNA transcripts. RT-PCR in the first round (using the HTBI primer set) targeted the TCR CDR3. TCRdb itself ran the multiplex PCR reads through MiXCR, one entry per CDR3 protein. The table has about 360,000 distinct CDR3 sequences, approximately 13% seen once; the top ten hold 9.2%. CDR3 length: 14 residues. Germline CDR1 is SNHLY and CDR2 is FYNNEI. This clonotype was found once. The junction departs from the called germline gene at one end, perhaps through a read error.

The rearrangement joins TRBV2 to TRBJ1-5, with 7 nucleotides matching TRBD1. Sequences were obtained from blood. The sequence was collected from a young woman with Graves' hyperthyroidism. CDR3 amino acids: CTSSETGFNQPQHF. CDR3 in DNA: TGTACCAGCAGCGAGACAGGGTTCAATCAGCCCCAGCATTTT.